This TCR beta chain was sequenced in a study of graft-versus-host responses after intestinal transplantation. Study information: Among the recipients, all got anti-thymocyte globulin induction and then tacrolimus and steroids for about three years.

With regard to this clone: The antigen remains unidentified.

TCRdb's table, derived via immunoSEQ multiplex PCR, lists solely in-frame clones and lacks some. Here the sample spans 13,000 to 15,000 clones, under 80% being singletons. CDR3 size: 14 residues. The germline V gene has CDR1 ENHRY and CDR2 SYGVKD. The V end lost 3 bases, the J end lost 6 bases, and 12 bases lay between the germline ends. General study results and limits: Recipient bone marrow held GvH clones, some seen earlier in ileum or blood. Subjects displaying graft-donor T cell macrochimerism possessed elevated graft-versus-host to host-versus-graft clonal ratios inside allografts.

The graft tissue was processed, and this released both intraepithelial and lamina propria lymphocytes. This receptor was identified in a human patient who received an intestinal transplant, so some T cells may come from the graft donor. V gene TRBV10-3 combines with J gene TRBJ1-5; D gene ambiguous. The material sequenced was ileum tissue, taken 650 to 700 days after intestinal transplantation. In DNA, the CDR3 is TGTGCCATCAGTGATTCGGTTGTTTCTCAGCCCCAGCATTTT. Its translation: CAISDSVVSQPQHF.